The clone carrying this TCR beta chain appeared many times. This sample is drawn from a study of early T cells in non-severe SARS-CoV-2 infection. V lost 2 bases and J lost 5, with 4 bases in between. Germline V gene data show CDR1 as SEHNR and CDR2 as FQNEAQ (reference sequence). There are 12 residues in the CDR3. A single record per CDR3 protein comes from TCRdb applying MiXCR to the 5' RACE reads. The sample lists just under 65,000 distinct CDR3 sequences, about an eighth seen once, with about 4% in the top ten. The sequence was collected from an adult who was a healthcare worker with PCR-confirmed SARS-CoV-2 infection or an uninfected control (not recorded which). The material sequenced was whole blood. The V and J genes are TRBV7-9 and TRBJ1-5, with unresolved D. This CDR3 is CASSLPYQPQHF. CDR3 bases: TGTGCCAGCAGCTTACCCTATCAGCCCCAGCATTTT.